Each of the 2 T cell receptor beta chains below was sequenced from the same sample in a study of metastatic and nonmetastatic thyroid tumors. Thyroid surgery was preceded by no treatment in any patient. Using MiXCR, TCRdb reanalyzed the PCR reads. Of 35,000 to 50,000 clones in the sample, 28% were seen once. The sequencing input was blood. These TCRs come from a male donor with papillary thyroid cancer or a benign thyroid nodule (not recorded which). Some clones in this sample may be carry-over from other donors' samples.

The chain links TRBV3-1 to TRBJ2-2, with 8 bases that match TRBD1. The CDR3 length is 15 residues. CDR1 is LGHDT, CDR2 YNNKEL, per germline (reference sequence). The trim removed 6 bases at V and 5 bases at J, leaving 8 bases unmatched. CDR3 DNA sequence: TGTGCCAGCAGTCGACAGGGGACGGGGACCGGGGAGCTGTTTTTT. Residues: CASSRQGTGTGELFF.

This clone was counted only a few times. The chain has TRBV6-1 and TRBJ2-2; the D gene is possibly TRBD2 (5 bases). Germline values: CDR1 MNHNS, CDR2 SASEGT. V dropped 7 bases and J dropped 4 bases, with 10 bases sitting between them. There are 13 residues in the CDR3. CDR3 coding DNA: TGTGCCAGCACCCTTACTAGCACCGGGGAGCTGTTTTTT. Its protein product is CASTLTSTGELFF.